The text below deals with one TCR beta chain. Repertoires were generated with immunoSEQ multiplex PCR, while TCRdb's copy carries only in-frame clones and drops some. The sample consists of roughly 400,000 clones, 80% to 90% of them appearing once. These data belong to a study of blood T cell repertoires in COVID-19. Study background: T cells, B-cell-depleted T cells, or PBMCs supplied cDNA or gDNA.

The CDR3 contains 16 residues. In germline, CDR1 is SGHAT, CDR2 FQNNGV. V shed 5 bases, J shed 0 bases, and the junction held 7 bases outside the gene matches. The study drew participants aged about 18 to 95 years from some 23 US areas. What the recovered Cohort 3 donors had was two negative PCRs, clearance, or symptom resolution. The clonotype was recovered from a woman in her forties or fifties who had recovered from COVID-19. The chain recombines TRBV11-2 with TRBJ2-1, with 7 bases lining up with TRBD2. Sequencing was done on a sample of PBMCs or T cells enriched from blood (not recorded which). The DNA for the CDR3 is TGTGCCAGCAGCACGTTAGCGGGTAGCTCCTACAATGAGCAGTTCTTC. This gives the protein CASSTLAGSSYNEQFF.